This T cell receptor beta chain was documented in a study of glioma-infiltrating T cells. TCR alpha and beta CDR3 regions were amplified from RNA using iRepertoire nested multiplex PCR. TCRdb recomputed calls from the multiplex PCR reads with MiXCR, one row per CDR3 protein. This sample has fewer than 110,000 distinct CDR3 sequences, with 25% to 30% found just once. Germline assignment: CDR1 MGHRA and CDR2 YSYEKL. J gave up 8 bases and V 3 bases, and 12 bases lay outside the gene matches. This CDR3 has 16 residues. This TCR was recovered from a human donor with low-grade glioma or glioblastoma, undergoing nonglioma brain surgery, or in good health (not recorded which). V gene TRBV4-1 combines with J gene TRBJ2-1, with 8 bases that match TRBD2. Specimen: glioma tissue, nonneoplastic brain tissue, or PBMCs (not recorded which). In DNA form, the CDR3 reads TGCGCCAGCAGCCAGGATACCGCCGGGGGGGCTGATGAGCAGTTCTTC. Its protein is CASSQDTAGGADEQFF.